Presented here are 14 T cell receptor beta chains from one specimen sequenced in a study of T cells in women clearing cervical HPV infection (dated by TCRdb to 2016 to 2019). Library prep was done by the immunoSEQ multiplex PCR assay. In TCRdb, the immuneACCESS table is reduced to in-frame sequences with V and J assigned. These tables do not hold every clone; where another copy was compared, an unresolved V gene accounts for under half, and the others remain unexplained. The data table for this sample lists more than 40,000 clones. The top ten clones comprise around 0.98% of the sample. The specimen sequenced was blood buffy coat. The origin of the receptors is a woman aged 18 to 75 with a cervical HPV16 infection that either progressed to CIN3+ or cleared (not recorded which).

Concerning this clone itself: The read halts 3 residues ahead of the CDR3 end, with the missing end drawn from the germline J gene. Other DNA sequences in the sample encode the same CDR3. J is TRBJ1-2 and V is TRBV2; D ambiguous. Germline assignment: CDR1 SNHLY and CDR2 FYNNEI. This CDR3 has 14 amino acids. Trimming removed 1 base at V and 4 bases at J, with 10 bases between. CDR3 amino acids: CASSEEGSTYGYTF. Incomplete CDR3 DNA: TGTGCCAGCAGTGAAGAGGGCAGCACCTATGGC.

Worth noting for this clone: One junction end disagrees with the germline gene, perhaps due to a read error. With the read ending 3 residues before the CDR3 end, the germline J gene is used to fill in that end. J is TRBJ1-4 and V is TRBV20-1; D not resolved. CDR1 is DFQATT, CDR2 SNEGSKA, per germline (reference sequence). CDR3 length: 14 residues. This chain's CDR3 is CSAMPAVLNEKLFF. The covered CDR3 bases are TGCAGCGCTATGCCGGCGGTCCTTAATGAAAAA.

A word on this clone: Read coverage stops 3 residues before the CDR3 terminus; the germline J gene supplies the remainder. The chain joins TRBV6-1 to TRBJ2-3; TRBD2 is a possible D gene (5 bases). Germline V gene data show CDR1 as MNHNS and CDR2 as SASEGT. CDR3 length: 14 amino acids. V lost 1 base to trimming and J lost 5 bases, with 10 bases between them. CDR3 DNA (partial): TGTGCCAGCAGTGAAGACGGCCGGGGAGATACG. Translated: CASSEDGRGDT. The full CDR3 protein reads CASSEDGRGDTQYF.

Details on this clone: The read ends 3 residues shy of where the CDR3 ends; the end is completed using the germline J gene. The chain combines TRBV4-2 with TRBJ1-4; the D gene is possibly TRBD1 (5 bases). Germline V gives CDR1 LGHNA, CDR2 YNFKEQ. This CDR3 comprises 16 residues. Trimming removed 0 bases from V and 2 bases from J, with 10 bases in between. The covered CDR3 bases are TGTGCCAGCAGCCAAGAGGCAGGGAGCACTAATGAAAAA. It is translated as CASSQEAGSTNEK. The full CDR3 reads CASSQEAGSTNEKLFF.

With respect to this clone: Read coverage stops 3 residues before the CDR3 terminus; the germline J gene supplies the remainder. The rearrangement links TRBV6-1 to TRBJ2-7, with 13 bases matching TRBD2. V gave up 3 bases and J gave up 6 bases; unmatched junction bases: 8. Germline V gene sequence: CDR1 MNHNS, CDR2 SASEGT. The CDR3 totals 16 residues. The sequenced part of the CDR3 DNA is TGTGCCAGCAGTGAGGGGACTAGCGGGGTTTTTTTCGAG. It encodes CASSEGTSGVFFE. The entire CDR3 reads CASSEGTSGVFFEQYF.

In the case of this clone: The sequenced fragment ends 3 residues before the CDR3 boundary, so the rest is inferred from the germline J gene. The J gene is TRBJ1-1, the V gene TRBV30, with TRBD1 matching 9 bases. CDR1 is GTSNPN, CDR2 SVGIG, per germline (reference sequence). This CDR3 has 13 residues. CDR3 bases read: TGTGCCGGTTCCGGGACAGGGTCGGCCGGG. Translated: CAGSGTGSAG. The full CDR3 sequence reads CAGSGTGSAGAFF. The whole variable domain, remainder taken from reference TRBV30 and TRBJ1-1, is SQTIHQWPATLVQPVGSPLSLECTVEGTSNPNLYWYRQAAGRGLQLLFYSVGIGQISSEVPQNLSASRPQDRQFILSSKKLLLSDSGFYLCAGSGTGSAGAFFGQGTRLTVV.

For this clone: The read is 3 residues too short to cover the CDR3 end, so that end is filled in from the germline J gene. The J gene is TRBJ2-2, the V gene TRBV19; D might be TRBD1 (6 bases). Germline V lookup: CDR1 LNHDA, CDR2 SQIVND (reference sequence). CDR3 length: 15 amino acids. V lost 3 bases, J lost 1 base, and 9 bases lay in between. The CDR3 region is CASSILQGNTGELFF. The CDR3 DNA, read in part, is TGTGCCAGTAGTATCTTACAGGGGAACACCGGGGAG.

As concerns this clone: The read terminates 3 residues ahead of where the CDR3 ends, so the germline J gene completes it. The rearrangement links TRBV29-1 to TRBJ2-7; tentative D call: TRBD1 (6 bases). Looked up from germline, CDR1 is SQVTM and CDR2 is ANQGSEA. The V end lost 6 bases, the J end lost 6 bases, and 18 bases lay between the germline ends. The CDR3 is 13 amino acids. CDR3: CSVGDTHPGEQYF. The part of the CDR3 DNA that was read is TGCAGCGTGGGGGACACACACCCAGGCGAG.

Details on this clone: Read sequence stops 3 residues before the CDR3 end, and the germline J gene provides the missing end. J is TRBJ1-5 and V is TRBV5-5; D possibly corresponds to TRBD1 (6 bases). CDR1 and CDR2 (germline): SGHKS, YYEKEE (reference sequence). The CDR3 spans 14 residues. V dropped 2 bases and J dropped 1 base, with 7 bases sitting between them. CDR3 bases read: TGTGCCAGCAGCTTACAGGGAAGCAATCAGCCC. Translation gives CASSLQGSNQP. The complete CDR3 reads CASSLQGSNQPQHF.

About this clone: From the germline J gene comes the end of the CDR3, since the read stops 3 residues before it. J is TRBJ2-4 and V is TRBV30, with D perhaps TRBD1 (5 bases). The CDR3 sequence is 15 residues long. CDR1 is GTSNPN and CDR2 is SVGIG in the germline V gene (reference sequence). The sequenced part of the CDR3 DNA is TGTGCCTGTGACCCCGACAGTCTTCTTAACTATGGT. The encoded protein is CACDPDSLLNYG. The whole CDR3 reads CACDPDSLLNYGQYF.

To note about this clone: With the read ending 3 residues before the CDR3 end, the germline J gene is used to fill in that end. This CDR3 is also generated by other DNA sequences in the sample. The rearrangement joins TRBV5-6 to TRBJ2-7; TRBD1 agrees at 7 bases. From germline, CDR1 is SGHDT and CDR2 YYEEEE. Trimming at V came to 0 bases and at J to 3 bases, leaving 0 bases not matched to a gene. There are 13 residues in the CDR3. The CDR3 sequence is CASSLDRGYEQYF. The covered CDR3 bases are TGTGCCAGCAGCTTGGACAGGGGCTACGAG.

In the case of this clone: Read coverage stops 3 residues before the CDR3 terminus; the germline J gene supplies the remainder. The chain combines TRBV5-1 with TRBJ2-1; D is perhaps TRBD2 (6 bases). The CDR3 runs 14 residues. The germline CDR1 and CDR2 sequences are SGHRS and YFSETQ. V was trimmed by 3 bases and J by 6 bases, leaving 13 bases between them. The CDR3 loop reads CASSYRRASNEQFF. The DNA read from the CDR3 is TGCGCCAGCAGCTACCGGAGGGCCTCCAATGAG.

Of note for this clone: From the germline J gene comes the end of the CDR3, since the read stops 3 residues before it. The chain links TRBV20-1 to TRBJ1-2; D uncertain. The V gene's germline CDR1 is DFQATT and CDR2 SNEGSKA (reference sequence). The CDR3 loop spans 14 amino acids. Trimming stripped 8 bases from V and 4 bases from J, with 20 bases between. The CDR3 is CSSDWQAAGYGYTF. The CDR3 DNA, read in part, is TGCAGTTCGGATTGGCAGGCCGCTGGCTATGGC.

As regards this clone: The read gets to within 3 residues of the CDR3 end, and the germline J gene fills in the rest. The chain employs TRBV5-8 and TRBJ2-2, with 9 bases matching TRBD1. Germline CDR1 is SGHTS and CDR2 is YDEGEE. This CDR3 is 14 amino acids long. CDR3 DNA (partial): TGTGCCAGCAGCTCGACAGGGGGTAATGAAAAG. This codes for CASSSTGGNEK. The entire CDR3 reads CASSSTGGNEKLFF.